This T cell receptor beta chain was obtained from a study of blood T cells in healthy people across ages. As to this clonotype: The antigen is not known.

The authors extracted at least 5 micrograms of total RNA per sample. A J-beta primer mix and a sample-barcoded 5' primer were used in a second PCR of about 7 to 12 cycles. Unique molecular identifiers of 12 random nucleotides labeled each cDNA. TCRdb fed the 5' RACE reads into MiXCR, producing one record per CDR3 protein. The sample yields roughly 1.7 million distinct CDR3 sequences, roughly 30% seen once. General study results and limits: Researchers judged that diversity estimates from one million T cells fell short of true values. Aged donors had fewer naive CD4+ cells and lower diversity than long-lived donors.

This TCR was recovered from a woman in her 30s in good health. The sequenced sample consisted of blood.

CDR3 loop: CSAKGIGQDTSNQPQHF. DNA for the CDR3: TGCAGTGCTAAGGGGATTGGACAGGACACTAGCAATCAGCCCCAGCATTTT. The V and J genes are TRBV20-1 and TRBJ1-5; 7 bases map to TRBD1. J gave up 0 bases and V 4 bases, and 12 bases lay outside the gene matches. The CDR3 runs 17 residues. Germline CDR1 is DFQATT and CDR2 is SNEGSKA (reference sequence).